This T cell receptor (beta chain) is from a study of T cells in Graves' hyperthyroidism and ophthalmopathy. In this sample, this clonotype turned up many times. Clinical Activity Scores of at least 3, NOSPECS grades of at least 4 and durations under 3 months characterized ophthalmopathy patients. Orbital computed tomography and thyroid ultrasound, together with serum TRAb and thyroxine and clinical symptoms, were used for diagnoses. Using RNA transcripts as the source, TCR beta CDR3 regions were amplified. The TCR CDR3 was amplified in a first-round RT-PCR using the HTBI primer set. TCRdb independently ran MiXCR on the multiplex PCR reads; one entry per CDR3 protein. Of 550,000 to 600,000 distinct CDR3 sequences detected, around 14% appear once; the ten largest clones hold more than 6%. V gave up 8 bases and J gave up 3 bases, with 17 bases separating them. The CDR3 runs 15 residues.

Sequenced sample: blood. The chain couples TRBV12-3 or TRBV12-4 to TRBJ2-1; D is unresolved. The source of this sequence is a woman between 18 and 29 years old with Graves' ophthalmopathy. The CDR3 coding sequence is TGTGCCAGCGCCCTCCCTATAGCAGGCTACAATGAGCAGTTCTTC. Amino acids: CASALPIAGYNEQFF.